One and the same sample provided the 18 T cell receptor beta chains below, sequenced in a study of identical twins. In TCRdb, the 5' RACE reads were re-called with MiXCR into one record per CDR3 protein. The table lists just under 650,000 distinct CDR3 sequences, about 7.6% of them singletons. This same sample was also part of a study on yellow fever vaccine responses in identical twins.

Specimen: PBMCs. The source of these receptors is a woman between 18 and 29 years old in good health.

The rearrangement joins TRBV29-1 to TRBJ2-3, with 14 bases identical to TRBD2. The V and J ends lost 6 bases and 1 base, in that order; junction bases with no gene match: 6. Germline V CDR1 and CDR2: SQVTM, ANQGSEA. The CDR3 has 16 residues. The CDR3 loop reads CSVAGLAGAGTDTQYF. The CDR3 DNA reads TGCAGCGTAGCGGGACTAGCGGGAGCCGGCACAGATACGCAGTATTTT.

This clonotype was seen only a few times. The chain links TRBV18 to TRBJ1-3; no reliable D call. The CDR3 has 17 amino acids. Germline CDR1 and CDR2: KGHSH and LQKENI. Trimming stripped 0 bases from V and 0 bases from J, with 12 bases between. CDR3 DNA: TGTGCCAGCTCACCACCGGAGGGTTTATTCTCTGGAAACACCATATATTTT. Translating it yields CASSPPEGLFSGNTIYF.

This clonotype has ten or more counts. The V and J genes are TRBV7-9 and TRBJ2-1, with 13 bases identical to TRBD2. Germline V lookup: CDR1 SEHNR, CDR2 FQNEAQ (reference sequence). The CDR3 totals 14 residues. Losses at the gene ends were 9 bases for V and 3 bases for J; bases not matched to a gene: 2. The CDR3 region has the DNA TGTGCCAGGGGGACTAGCGGGGACTACAATGAGCAGTTCTTC. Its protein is CARGTSGDYNEQFF. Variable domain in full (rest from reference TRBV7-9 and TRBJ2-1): DTGVSQNPRHKITKRGQNVTFRCDPISEHNRLYWYRQTLGQGPEFLTYFQNEAQLEKSRLLSDRFSAERPKGSFSTLEIQRTEQGDSAMYLCARGTSGDYNEQFFGPGTRLTVL.

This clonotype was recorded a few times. The CDR3 DNA reads TGCGCCAGCAGCTCGACCCCAGGGGCCGTAGATACGCAGTATTTT. It encodes CASSSTPGAVDTQYF. This chain uses TRBV5-1 with TRBJ2-3; TRBD1 is a possible D gene (6 bases). This CDR3 comprises 15 residues. The germline CDR1 and CDR2 sequences are SGHRS and YFSETQ. V shed 3 bases and J shed 5 bases, with 16 bases lying between them.

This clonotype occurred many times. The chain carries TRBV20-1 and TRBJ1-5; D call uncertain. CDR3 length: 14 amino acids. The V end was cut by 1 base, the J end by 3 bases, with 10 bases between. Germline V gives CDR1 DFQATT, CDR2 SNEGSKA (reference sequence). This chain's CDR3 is CSARVWQHNQPQHF. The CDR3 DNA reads TGCAGTGCTAGAGTGTGGCAGCACAATCAGCCCCAGCATTTT.

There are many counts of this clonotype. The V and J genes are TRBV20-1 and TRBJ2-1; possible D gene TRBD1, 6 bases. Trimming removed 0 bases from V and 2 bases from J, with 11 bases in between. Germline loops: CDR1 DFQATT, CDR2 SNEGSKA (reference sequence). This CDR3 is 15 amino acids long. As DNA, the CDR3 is TGCAGTGCTAGAGATCTCAGGGGAACCTACAATGAGCAGTTCTTC. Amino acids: CSARDLRGTYNEQFF.

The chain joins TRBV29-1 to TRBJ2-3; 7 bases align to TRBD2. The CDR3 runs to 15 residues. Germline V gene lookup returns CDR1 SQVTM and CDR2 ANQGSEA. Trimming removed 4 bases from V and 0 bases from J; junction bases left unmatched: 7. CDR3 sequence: CSVGGGDLSTDTQYF. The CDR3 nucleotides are TGCAGCGTTGGGGGAGGGGATCTTAGCACAGATACGCAGTATTTT.

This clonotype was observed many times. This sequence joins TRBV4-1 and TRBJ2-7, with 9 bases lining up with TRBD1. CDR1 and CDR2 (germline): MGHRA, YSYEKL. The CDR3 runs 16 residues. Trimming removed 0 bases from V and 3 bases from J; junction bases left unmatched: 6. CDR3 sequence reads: CASSQETGTGFYEQYF. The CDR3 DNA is TGCGCCAGCAGCCAAGAGACCGGGACAGGGTTCTACGAGCAGTACTTC.

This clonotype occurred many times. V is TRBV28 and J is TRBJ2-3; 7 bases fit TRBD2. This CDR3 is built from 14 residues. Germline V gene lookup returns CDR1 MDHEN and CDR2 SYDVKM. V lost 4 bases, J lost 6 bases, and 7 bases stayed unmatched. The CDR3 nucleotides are TGTGCCAGCAGTTCGCTAGCCGGGGGGGATACGCAGTATTTT. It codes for CASSSLAGGDTQYF.

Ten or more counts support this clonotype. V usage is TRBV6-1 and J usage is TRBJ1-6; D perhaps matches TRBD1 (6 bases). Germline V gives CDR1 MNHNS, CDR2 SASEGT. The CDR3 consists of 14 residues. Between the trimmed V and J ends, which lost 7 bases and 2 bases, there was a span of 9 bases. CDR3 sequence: CASTGTTYNSPLHF. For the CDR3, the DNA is TGTGCCAGCACCGGGACAACCTATAATTCACCCCTCCACTTT.

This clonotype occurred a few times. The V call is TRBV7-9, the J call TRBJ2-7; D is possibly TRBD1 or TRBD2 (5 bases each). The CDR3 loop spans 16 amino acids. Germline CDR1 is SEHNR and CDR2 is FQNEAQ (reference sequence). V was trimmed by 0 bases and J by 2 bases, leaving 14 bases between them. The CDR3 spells CASSLARGTAPYEQYF. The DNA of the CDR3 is TGTGCCAGCAGCTTAGCGAGGGGCACAGCCCCCTACGAGCAGTACTTC. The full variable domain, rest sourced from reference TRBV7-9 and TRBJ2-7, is DTGVSQNPRHKITKRGQNVTFRCDPISEHNRLYWYRQTLGQGPEFLTYFQNEAQLEKSRLLSDRFSAERPKGSFSTLEIQRTEQGDSAMYLCASSLARGTAPYEQYFGPGTRLTVT.

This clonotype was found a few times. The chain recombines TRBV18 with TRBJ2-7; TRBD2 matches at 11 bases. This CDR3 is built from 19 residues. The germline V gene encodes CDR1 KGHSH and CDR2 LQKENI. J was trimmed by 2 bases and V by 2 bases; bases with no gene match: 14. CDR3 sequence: CASSPGILAGGGRTYEQYV. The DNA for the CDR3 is TGTGCCAGCTCACCAGGGATTCTAGCGGGGGGCGGTCGCACCTACGAGCAGTACGTC.

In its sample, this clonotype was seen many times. CDR3 bases: TGCGCCAGCAGCCAACCCGAGGAGTATAATTCACCCCTCCACTTT. Its translation is CASSQPEEYNSPLHF. The chain joins TRBV4-1 to TRBJ1-6; D unclear. Trimming cost V 2 bases and J 4 bases, with 9 bases left between them. CDR3 length: 15 amino acids. The germline CDR1 and CDR2 sequences are MGHRA and YSYEKL.

The CDR3 loop is CASSPRPRGSVYNEQFF. The CDR3 bases are TGTGCCAGCAGCCCCAGACCACGGGGATCTGTGTACAATGAGCAGTTCTTC. This chain joins TRBV7-9 and TRBJ2-1; D is possibly TRBD2 (5 bases). V was trimmed by 5 bases and J by 4 bases, leaving 21 bases between them. CDR3 length: 17 amino acids. Germline V CDR1 and CDR2: SEHNR, FQNEAQ (reference sequence). Together with reference TRBV7-9 and TRBJ2-1, the CDR3 gives the full variable domain: DTGVSQNPRHKITKRGQNVTFRCDPISEHNRLYWYRQTLGQGPEFLTYFQNEAQLEKSRLLSDRFSAERPKGSFSTLEIQRTEQGDSAMYLCASSPRPRGSVYNEQFFGPGTRLTVL.

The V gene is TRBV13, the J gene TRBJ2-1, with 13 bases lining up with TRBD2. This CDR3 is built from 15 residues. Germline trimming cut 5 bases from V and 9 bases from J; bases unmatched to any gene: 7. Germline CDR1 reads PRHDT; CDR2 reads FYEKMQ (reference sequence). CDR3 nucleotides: TGTGCCAGCAGCCTGGGGACTAGCGGGATGGCTGAGCAGTTCTTC. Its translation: CASSLGTSGMAEQFF.

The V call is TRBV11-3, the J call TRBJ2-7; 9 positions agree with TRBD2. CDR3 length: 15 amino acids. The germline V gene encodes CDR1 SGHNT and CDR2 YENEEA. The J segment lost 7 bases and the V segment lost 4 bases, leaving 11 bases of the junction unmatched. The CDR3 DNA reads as TGTGCCAGCAGCTCAGCGGGAGGTTCCAGCGGGGAGCAGTACTTC. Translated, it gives CASSSAGGSSGEQYF.

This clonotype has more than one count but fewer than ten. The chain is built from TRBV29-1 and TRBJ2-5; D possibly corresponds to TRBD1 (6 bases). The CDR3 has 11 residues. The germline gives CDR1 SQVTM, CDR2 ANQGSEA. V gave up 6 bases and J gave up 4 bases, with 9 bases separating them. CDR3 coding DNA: TGCAGCGTGAAAGGGGGAGAGACCCAGTACTTC. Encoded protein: CSVKGGETQYF. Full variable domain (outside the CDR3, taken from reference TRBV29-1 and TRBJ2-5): SAVISQKPSRDICQRGTSLTIQCQVDSQVTMMFWYRQQPGQSLTLIATANQGSEATYESGFVIDKFPISRPNLTFSTLTVSNMSPEDSSIYLCSVKGGETQYFGPGTRLLVL.

The DNA of the CDR3 is TGCGCCAGCAGCATGACAGAAAACACCGGGGAGCTGTTTTTT. Translation: CASSMTENTGELFF. This chain uses TRBV5-1 with TRBJ2-2; D possibly corresponds to TRBD1 (5 bases). This CDR3 spans 14 amino acids. Germline values: CDR1 SGHRS, CDR2 YFSETQ. Trimming shortened V by 4 bases and J by 2 bases, and 9 bases separated the two germline ends.